This TCR beta chain was captured by sequencing in a study of CD8+CD57+ T cells in acquired aplastic anemia. TCR beta VDJ combinations and CDR3 sequences were profiled from genomic DNA. TCRdb analysed the reads with MiXCR anew, one entry per CDR3 protein. The sample gives around 79,000 distinct CDR3 sequences, 60% to 75% of which show up once; approximately 81% is in the top ten. CD8+CD57+ cell expansion, shown by flow cytometry, had occurred in the patients selected for sequencing. This CDR3 contains 19 residues. CDR1 and CDR2 from the germline V gene are ENHRY and SYGVKD. The V end lost 7 bases, the J end lost 2 bases, and 28 bases lay between the germline ends. This clonotype was recorded at least ten times.

This chain uses TRBV10-3 with TRBJ2-3; D is unclear. This clonotype originated in a human donor with aplastic anemia. Sequencing was done on a sample of sorted CD4+, CD8+, or CD8+CD57+ T cells (not recorded which) from PBMCs. The CDR3: CAITAGFGGDIPDTDTQYF. Written as DNA, the CDR3 is TGTGCCATCACCGCCGGCTTCGGTGGGGATATCCCTGACACAGATACGCAGTATTTT.